This T cell receptor beta chain emerged from a study of cytomegalovirus exposure and HLA in healthy donors. Overall study: For the approximately 360 genotyped donors, roughly 80% fell within the Caucasian-associated ancestry cluster.

PCR amplification relied on 60 Vbeta primers (plus 13 Jbeta primers). In the authors' methods: Later reanalysis found 75 million to 95 million unique TCR beta chains, about 10 million of them shared. Only in-frame clones appear in the TCRdb table, and some are missing; sequencing was by immunoSEQ multiplex PCR. D and trimming come from the DNA, and the V and J calls and clone size come from that table. The table includes 100,000 to 150,000 clones, about 11% detected once. V was trimmed by 6 bases and J by 0 bases, leaving 12 bases between them. The germline V gene encodes CDR1 SEHNR and CDR2 FQNEAQ (reference sequence). CDR3 length: 14 amino acids.

The sequenced sample consisted of PBMCs. This clonotype was sampled from a woman in her late teens or twenties in good health and CMV-seropositive. This sequence joins TRBV7-9 and TRBJ2-7; TRBD2 is a possible D gene (5 bases). In DNA form, the CDR3 reads TGTGCCAGCAGTTTTCCGGGGAACTCCTACGAGCAGTACTTC. It yields the protein CASSFPGNSYEQYF.